Listed below are T cell receptor beta chains from one sample, sequenced in a study of OX40 agonist ivuxolimab in advanced cancers. Produced via immunoSEQ multiplex PCR; TCRdb's table is partial and in-frame only. The sample lists some 32,000 clones, 84% occurring once. The input for sequencing was CD4+ or CD8+ T cells sorted from blood, taken in a trial of the OX40 agonist ivuxolimab. The receptors originated from an adult with an advanced solid tumor such as melanoma, head and neck, liver or kidney cancer. The CDR3 runs from the conserved cysteine through the conserved F or W. The order of the fields is D gene, V gene, clone size, J gene, CDR3 protein, CDR3 DNA. The D gene is left open where the match is weak. The listing skips clone size in some rows; elsewhere it reads once, few, many or a size class.

D gene: TRBD1; V gene: TRBV19; clone size: once; J gene: TRBJ2-2; CDR3 protein: CASSPFWTGANTGELFF; CDR3 DNA: TGTGCCAGTAGTCCATTTTGGACAGGGGCAAACACCGGGGAGCTGTTTTTT
D gene: TRBD2; V gene: TRBV7-6; clone size: once; J gene: TRBJ2-1; CDR3 protein: CASSGGTSSYNEQFF; CDR3 DNA: TGTGCCAGCAGCGGGGGGACTAGCTCCTACAATGAGCAGTTCTTC
D gene: .; V gene: TRBV5-6; clone size: .; J gene: TRBJ2-7; CDR3 protein: CASSFGTYEQYF; CDR3 DNA: TGTGCCAGCAGCTTCGGGACCTACGAGCAGTACTTC
D gene: .; V gene: TRBV15; clone size: .; J gene: TRBJ2-7; CDR3 protein: CATSPSGGLYEQYF; CDR3 DNA: TGTGCCACCAGCCCCTCTGGAGGGCTGTACGAGCAGTACTTC
D gene: TRBD1; V gene: TRBV28; clone size: .; J gene: TRBJ1-1; CDR3 protein: CASSRGQGAAEAFF; CDR3 DNA: TGTGCCAGCAGTCGGGGACAGGGGGCGGCCGAAGCTTTCTTT
D gene: .; V gene: TRBV27; clone size: .; J gene: TRBJ1-1; CDR3 protein: CASSLLPDPNTEAFF; CDR3 DNA: TGTGCCAGCAGTTTATTGCCAGATCCGAACACTGAAGCTTTCTTT
D gene: .; V gene: TRBV27; clone size: few; J gene: TRBJ1-4; CDR3 protein: CASSLEGGTTNEKLFF; CDR3 DNA: TGTGCCAGCAGTTTAGAAGGCGGAACAACTAATGAAAAACTGTTTTTT
D gene: .; V gene: TRBV9; clone size: .; J gene: TRBJ2-5; CDR3 protein: CASSVVGGETQYF; CDR3 DNA: TGTGCCAGCAGCGTAGTGGGTGGGGAGACCCAGTACTTC
D gene: TRBD1; V gene: TRBV2; clone size: .; J gene: TRBJ1-4; CDR3 protein: CASKPIGQGRLGVDQKLFF; CDR3 DNA: TGTGCCAGCAAACCAATAGGACAGGGGCGCTTGGGGGTCGATCAAAAACTGTTTTTT
D gene: .; V gene: TRBV6-1; clone size: .; J gene: TRBJ2-6; CDR3 protein: CASSGVSSGANVLTF; CDR3 DNA: TGTGCCAGCAGCGGAGTGAGCTCTGGGGCCAACGTCCTGACTTTC
D gene: .; V gene: TRBV7-2; clone size: .; J gene: TRBJ2-1; CDR3 protein: CASSSHLAGGDEQFF; CDR3 DNA: TGTGCCAGCAGCTCGCACCTTGCGGGCGGGGATGAGCAGTTCTTC
D gene: .; V gene: TRBV6-1; clone size: many; J gene: TRBJ1-1; CDR3 protein: CASSTGTANTEAFF; CDR3 DNA: TGTGCCAGCAGTACCGGGACGGCGAACACTGAAGCTTTCTTT
D gene: TRBD2; V gene: TRBV11-2; clone size: .; J gene: TRBJ2-4; CDR3 protein: CASSLDGRTSGGRDF; CDR3 DNA: TGTGCCAGCAGCTTAGATGGTCGGACTAGCGGGGGGAGGGACTTC
D gene: .; V gene: TRBV4-1; clone size: .; J gene: TRBJ1-5; CDR3 protein: CASSPRHANSNQPQHF; CDR3 DNA: TGCGCCAGCAGCCCCCGACACGCCAATAGCAATCAGCCCCAGCATTTT
D gene: .; V gene: TRBV13; clone size: .; J gene: TRBJ2-7; CDR3 protein: CASSTSGSYEQYF; CDR3 DNA: TGTGCCAGCAGCACCTCAGGCTCCTACGAGCAGTACTTC
D gene: .; V gene: TRBV5-1; clone size: .; J gene: TRBJ1-1; CDR3 protein: CASSSRGLNTEAFF; CDR3 DNA: TGCGCCAGCAGCTCCCGGGGTTTGAACACTGAAGCTTTCTTT
D gene: TRBD1; V gene: TRBV27; clone size: .; J gene: TRBJ1-2; CDR3 protein: CASSPSEGGDYGYTF; CDR3 DNA: TGTGCCAGCAGTCCCTCCGAAGGGGGCGACTATGGCTACACCTTC
D gene: TRBD1; V gene: TRBV7-6; clone size: .; J gene: TRBJ2-7; CDR3 protein: CASSLLVGQGRYEQYF; CDR3 DNA: TGTGCCAGCAGCTTGCTCGTGGGACAGGGACGCTACGAGCAGTACTTC
D gene: TRBD2; V gene: TRBV6-4; clone size: .; J gene: TRBJ2-1; CDR3 protein: CASREVAGASNEQFF; CDR3 DNA: TGTGCCAGCAGGGAAGTAGCGGGAGCTTCCAATGAGCAGTTCTTC
D gene: .; V gene: TRBV4-2; clone size: .; J gene: TRBJ1-6; CDR3 protein: CASSQAPGAGDSPLHF; CDR3 DNA: TGTGCCAGCAGCCAAGCCCCCGGAGCTGGGGATTCACCCCTCCACTTT
D gene: TRBD1; V gene: TRBV7-6; clone size: .; J gene: TRBJ2-7; CDR3 protein: CASSKLQGDKYEQYF; CDR3 DNA: TGTGCCAGCAGCAAGCTGCAGGGGGATAAATACGAGCAGTACTTC
D gene: .; V gene: TRBV9; clone size: .; J gene: TRBJ2-2; CDR3 protein: CASSVAYRPSGTGELFF; CDR3 DNA: TGTGCCAGCAGCGTAGCGTACCGTCCTTCGGGGACCGGGGAGCTGTTTTTT
D gene: .; V gene: TRBV5-5; clone size: .; J gene: TRBJ2-7; CDR3 protein: CASSPSVTGYEQYF; CDR3 DNA: TGTGCCAGCAGCCCCTCGGTGACGGGCTACGAGCAGTACTTC
D gene: .; V gene: TRBV5-1; clone size: once; J gene: TRBJ1-2; CDR3 protein: CASSPTRRGRMAGGYTF; CDR3 DNA: TGCGCCAGCAGCCCCACCCGGAGGGGGAGGATGGCGGGGGGCTACACCTTC
D gene: .; V gene: TRBV13; clone size: .; J gene: TRBJ2-3; CDR3 protein: CASSLVEGGADTQYF; CDR3 DNA: TGTGCCAGCAGCTTAGTGGAGGGGGGGGCAGATACGCAGTATTTT
D gene: .; V gene: TRBV4-1; clone size: once; J gene: TRBJ2-7; CDR3 protein: CASSQGTLTYEQYF; CDR3 DNA: TGCGCCAGCAGCCAAGGGACACTTACCTACGAGCAGTACTTC
D gene: .; V gene: TRBV7-3; clone size: .; J gene: TRBJ2-1; CDR3 protein: CASSLQVETSSYNEQFF; CDR3 DNA: TGTGCCAGCAGCCTGCAGGTCGAAACTAGCTCCTACAATGAGCAGTTCTTC
D gene: .; V gene: TRBV6-6; clone size: few; J gene: TRBJ2-7; CDR3 protein: CASSYSGASSEQYF; CDR3 DNA: TGTGCCAGCAGTTACTCGGGAGCCAGCAGCGAGCAGTACTTC
D gene: .; V gene: TRBV7-6; clone size: .; J gene: TRBJ2-2; CDR3 protein: CASSLLWMGGNTGELFF; CDR3 DNA: TGTGCCAGCAGCTTGCTTTGGATGGGGGGGAACACCGGGGAGCTGTTTTTT
D gene: TRBD1; V gene: TRBV7-2; clone size: once; J gene: TRBJ2-1; CDR3 protein: CASSYLDRTYNEQFF; CDR3 DNA: TGTGCCAGCAGCTATCTGGACAGGACCTACAATGAGCAGTTCTTC
D gene: TRBD2; V gene: TRBV5-1; clone size: once; J gene: TRBJ2-7; CDR3 protein: CASSLTLAGNAQQYF; CDR3 DNA: TGCGCCAGCAGCTTAACCCTAGCGGGAAATGCCCAGCAGTACTTC
D gene: .; V gene: TRBV27; clone size: .; J gene: TRBJ2-7; CDR3 protein: CASSLSAGRHEQYF; CDR3 DNA: TGTGCCAGCAGTTTATCGGCAGGACGGCACGAGCAGTACTTC
D gene: .; V gene: TRBV7-9; clone size: few; J gene: TRBJ2-7; CDR3 protein: CASSRRGYEQYF; CDR3 DNA: TGTGCCAGCTCGAGGCGGGGATACGAGCAGTACTTC
D gene: .; V gene: TRBV9; clone size: .; J gene: TRBJ1-2; CDR3 protein: CASSPGGSAGYTF; CDR3 DNA: TGTGCCAGCAGCCCTGGGGGGAGCGCGGGCTACACCTTC
D gene: .; V gene: TRBV7-5; clone size: once; J gene: TRBJ2-3; CDR3 protein: CARSPSGRAEDTQYF; CDR3 DNA: TGTGCCAGAAGCCCTAGCGGGAGGGCTGAAGATACGCAGTATTTT
D gene: .; V gene: TRBV29-1; clone size: .; J gene: TRBJ1-1; CDR3 protein: CSVEGDKNNKDTEAFF; CDR3 DNA: TGCAGCGTTGAAGGAGACAAGAATAATAAGGACACTGAAGCTTTCTTT
D gene: .; V gene: TRBV27; clone size: once; J gene: TRBJ1-1; CDR3 protein: CASSLSQSDEAFF; CDR3 DNA: TGTGCCAGCAGTTTAAGCCAGTCCGATGAAGCTTTCTTT
D gene: TRBD1; V gene: TRBV2; clone size: .; J gene: TRBJ1-6; CDR3 protein: CASSKRTGGKDSPLHF; CDR3 DNA: TGTGCCAGCAGTAAGAGGACAGGGGGAAAGGATTCACCCCTCCACTTT
D gene: .; V gene: TRBV11-2; clone size: many; J gene: TRBJ2-1; CDR3 protein: CASSLALARNEQFF; CDR3 DNA: TGTGCCAGCAGCTTAGCGCTAGCACGCAATGAGCAGTTCTTC
D gene: .; V gene: TRBV9; clone size: .; J gene: TRBJ2-2; CDR3 protein: CASSPPEEETGELFF; CDR3 DNA: TGTGCCAGCAGCCCGCCGGAGGAAGAAACCGGGGAGCTGTTTTTT
D gene: TRBD1; V gene: TRBV19; clone size: .; J gene: TRBJ1-1; CDR3 protein: CASSAGQMNTEAFF; CDR3 DNA: TGTGCCAGTAGTGCGGGACAGATGAACACTGAAGCTTTCTTT
D gene: .; V gene: TRBV28; clone size: .; J gene: TRBJ2-7; CDR3 protein: CASSSGTTPYEQYF; CDR3 DNA: TGTGCCAGCAGCTCCGGGACAACCCCCTACGAGCAGTACTTC
D gene: TRBD2; V gene: TRBV2; clone size: .; J gene: TRBJ2-7; CDR3 protein: CASSEGAGASEQYF; CDR3 DNA: TGTGCCAGCAGTGAGGGAGCGGGAGCTAGTGAGCAGTACTTC
D gene: .; V gene: TRBV2; clone size: .; J gene: TRBJ1-4; CDR3 protein: CASSGGGNEKLFF; CDR3 DNA: TGTGCCAGCAGTGGGGGGGGAAATGAAAAACTGTTTTTT
D gene: TRBD2; V gene: TRBV11-2; clone size: once; J gene: TRBJ2-1; CDR3 protein: CASSSSGLAHEQFF; CDR3 DNA: TGTGCCAGCAGCTCCTCCGGACTAGCCCATGAGCAGTTCTTC
D gene: .; V gene: TRBV30; clone size: .; J gene: TRBJ1-4; CDR3 protein: CAWSAGVGEKLFF; CDR3 DNA: TGTGCCTGGAGTGCTGGGGTAGGCGAAAAACTGTTTTTT
D gene: .; V gene: TRBV6-6; clone size: .; J gene: TRBJ1-5; CDR3 protein: CASSYRQASQPQHF; CDR3 DNA: TGTGCCAGCAGTTACCGGCAGGCATCACAGCCCCAGCATTTT
D gene: .; V gene: TRBV7-3; clone size: few; J gene: TRBJ2-2; CDR3 protein: CASSSHPGALSSAGENTGELFF; CDR3 DNA: TGTGCCAGCAGCTCCCACCCGGGGGCACTTTCGTCTGCGGGAGAGAACACCGGGGAGCTGTTTTTT